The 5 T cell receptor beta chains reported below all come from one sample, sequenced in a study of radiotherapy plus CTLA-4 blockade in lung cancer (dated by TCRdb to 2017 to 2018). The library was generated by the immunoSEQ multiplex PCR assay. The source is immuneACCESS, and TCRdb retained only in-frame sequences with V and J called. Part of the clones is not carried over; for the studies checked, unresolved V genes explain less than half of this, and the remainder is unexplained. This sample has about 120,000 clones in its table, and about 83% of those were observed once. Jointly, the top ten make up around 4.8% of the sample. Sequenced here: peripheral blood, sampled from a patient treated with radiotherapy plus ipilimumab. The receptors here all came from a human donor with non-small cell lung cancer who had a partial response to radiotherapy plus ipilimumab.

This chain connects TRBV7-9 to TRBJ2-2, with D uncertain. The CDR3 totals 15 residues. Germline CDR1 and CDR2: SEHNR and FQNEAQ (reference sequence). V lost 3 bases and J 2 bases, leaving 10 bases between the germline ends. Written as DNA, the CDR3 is TGTGCCAGCAGCTTTGGTGAACTAAACACCGGGGAGCTGTTTTTT. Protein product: CASSFGELNTGELFF. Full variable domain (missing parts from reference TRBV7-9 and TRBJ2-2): DTGVSQNPRHKITKRGQNVTFRCDPISEHNRLYWYRQTLGQGPEFLTYFQNEAQLEKSRLLSDRFSAERPKGSFSTLEIQRTEQGDSAMYLCASSFGELNTGELFFGEGSRLTVL.

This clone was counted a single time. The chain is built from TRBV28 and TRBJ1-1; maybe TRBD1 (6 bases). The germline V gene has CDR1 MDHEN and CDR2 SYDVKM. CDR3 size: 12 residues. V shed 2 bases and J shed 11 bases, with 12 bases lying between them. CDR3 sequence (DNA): TGTGCCAGCAGTTTAGCCCTTCAGGGGGCTTTCTTT. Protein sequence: CASSLALQGAFF.

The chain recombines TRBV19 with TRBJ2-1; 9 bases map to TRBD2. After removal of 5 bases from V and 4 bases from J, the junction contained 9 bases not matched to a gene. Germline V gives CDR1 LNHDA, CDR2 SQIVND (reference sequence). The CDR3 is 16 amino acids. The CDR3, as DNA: TGTGCCAGTAGTTCCCTGCTAGCGGGATCTTACAATGAGCAGTTCTTC. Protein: CASSSLLAGSYNEQFF.

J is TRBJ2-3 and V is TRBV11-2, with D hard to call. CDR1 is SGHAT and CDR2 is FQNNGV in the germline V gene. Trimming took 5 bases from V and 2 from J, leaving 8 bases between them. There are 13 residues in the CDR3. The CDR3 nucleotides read TGTGCCAGCAGCACAGAACACACAGATACGCAGTATTTT. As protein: CASSTEHTDTQYF.

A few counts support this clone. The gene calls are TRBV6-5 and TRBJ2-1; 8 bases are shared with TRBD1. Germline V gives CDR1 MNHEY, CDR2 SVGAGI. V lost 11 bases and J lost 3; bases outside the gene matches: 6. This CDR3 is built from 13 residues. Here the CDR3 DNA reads TGTGCCGTCCAGGACAGGGACTACAATGAGCAGTTCTTC. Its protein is CAVQDRDYNEQFF.